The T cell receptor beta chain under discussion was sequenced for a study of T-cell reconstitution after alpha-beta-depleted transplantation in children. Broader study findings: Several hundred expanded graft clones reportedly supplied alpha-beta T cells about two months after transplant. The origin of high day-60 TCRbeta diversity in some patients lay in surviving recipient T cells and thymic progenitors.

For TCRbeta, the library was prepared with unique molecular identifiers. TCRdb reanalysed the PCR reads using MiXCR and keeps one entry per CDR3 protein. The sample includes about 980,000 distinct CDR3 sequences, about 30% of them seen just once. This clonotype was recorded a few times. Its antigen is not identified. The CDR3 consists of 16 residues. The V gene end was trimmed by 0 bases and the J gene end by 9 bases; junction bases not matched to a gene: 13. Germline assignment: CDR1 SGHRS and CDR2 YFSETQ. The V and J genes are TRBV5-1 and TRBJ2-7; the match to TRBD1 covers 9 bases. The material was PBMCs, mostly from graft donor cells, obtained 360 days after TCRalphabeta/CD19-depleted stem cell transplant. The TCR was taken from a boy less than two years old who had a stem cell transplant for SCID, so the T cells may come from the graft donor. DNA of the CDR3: TGCGCCAGCAGCTTGGCCGTCGGGACAGGGAAGTTGGGGCAGTACTTC. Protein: CASSLAVGTGKLGQYF. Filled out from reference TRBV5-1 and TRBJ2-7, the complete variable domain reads KAGVTQTPRYLIKTRGQQVTLSCSPISGHRSVSWYQQTPGQGLQFLFEYFSETQRNKGNFPGRFSGRQFSNSRSEMNVSTLELGDSALYLCASSLAVGTGKLGQYFGPGTRLTVT.